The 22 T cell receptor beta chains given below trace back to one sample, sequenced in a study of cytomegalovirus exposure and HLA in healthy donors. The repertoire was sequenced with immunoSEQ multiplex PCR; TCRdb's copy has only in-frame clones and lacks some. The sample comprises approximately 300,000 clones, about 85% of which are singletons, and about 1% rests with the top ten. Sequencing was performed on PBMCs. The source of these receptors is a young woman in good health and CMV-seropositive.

CDR3 protein: CASSLRDRDTNEQFF. CDR3 nucleotides: TGTGCCAGCAGCTTAAGGGACAGGGATACCAATGAGCAGTTCTTC. This chain connects TRBV11-2 to TRBJ2-1; 9 bases are shared with TRBD1. The ends lost 2 bases at V and 6 bases at J; junction bases unmatched: 5. CDR1 and CDR2 from the germline V gene are SGHAT and FQNNGV. This CDR3 spans 15 amino acids.

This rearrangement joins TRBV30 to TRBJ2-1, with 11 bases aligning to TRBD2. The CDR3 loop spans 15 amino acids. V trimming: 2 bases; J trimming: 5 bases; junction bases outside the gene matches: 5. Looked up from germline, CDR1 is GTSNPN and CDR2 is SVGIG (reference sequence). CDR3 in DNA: TGTGCCTGGAGTAGACTAGCGGGACCTAACAATGAGCAGTTCTTC. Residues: CAWSRLAGPNNEQFF.

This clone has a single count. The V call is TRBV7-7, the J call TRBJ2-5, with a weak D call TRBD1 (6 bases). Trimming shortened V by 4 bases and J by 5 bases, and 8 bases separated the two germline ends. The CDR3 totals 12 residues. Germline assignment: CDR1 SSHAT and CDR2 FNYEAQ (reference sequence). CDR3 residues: CASSSGAETQYF. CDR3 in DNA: TGTGCCAGCAGCTCAGGGGCCGAGACCCAGTACTTC.

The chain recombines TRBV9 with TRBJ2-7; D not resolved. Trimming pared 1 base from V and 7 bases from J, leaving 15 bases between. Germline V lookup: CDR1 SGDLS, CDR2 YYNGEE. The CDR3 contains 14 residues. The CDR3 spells CASSVYGRMDEQYF. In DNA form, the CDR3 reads TGTGCCAGCAGCGTATACGGTCGTATGGATGAGCAGTACTTC.

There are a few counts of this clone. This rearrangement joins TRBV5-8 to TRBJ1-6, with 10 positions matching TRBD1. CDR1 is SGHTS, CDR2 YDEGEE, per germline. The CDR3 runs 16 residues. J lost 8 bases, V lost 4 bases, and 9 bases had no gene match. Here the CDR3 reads CASSRYRDRGDSPLHF. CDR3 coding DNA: TGTGCCAGCAGCCGATACCGGGACAGGGGTGATTCACCCCTCCACTTT.

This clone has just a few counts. This chain's CDR3 is CASSSGVIGQETQYF. CDR3 bases: TGTGCCAGCAGCTCGGGGGTTATAGGGCAAGAGACCCAGTACTTC. V is TRBV11-2 and J is TRBJ2-5, with D possibly matching TRBD2 (6 bases). There are 15 residues in the CDR3. In germline, CDR1 is SGHAT, CDR2 FQNNGV. The V end was cut by 4 bases, the J end by 2 bases, with 14 bases between.

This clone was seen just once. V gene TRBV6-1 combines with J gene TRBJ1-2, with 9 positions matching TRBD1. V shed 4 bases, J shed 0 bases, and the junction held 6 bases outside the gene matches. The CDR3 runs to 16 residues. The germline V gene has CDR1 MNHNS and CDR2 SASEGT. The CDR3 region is CASSGTGAGTNYGYTF. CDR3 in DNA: TGTGCCAGCAGTGGGACAGGGGCCGGAACTAACTATGGCTACACCTTC.

CDR3 region: CASANSNYGYTF. The CDR3 region has the DNA TGTGCCAGCGCAAATTCTAACTATGGCTACACCTTC. The gene calls are TRBV28 and TRBJ1-2; D gene uncertain. Looked up from germline, CDR1 is MDHEN and CDR2 is SYDVKM. CDR3 length: 12 residues. V gave up 8 bases and J gave up 0 bases, with 7 bases separating them.

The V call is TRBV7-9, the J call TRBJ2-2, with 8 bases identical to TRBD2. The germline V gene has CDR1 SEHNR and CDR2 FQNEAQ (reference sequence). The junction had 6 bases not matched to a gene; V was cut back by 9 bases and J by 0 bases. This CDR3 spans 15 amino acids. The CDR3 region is CASGAGASNTGELFF. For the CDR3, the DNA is TGTGCCAGTGGAGCGGGAGCCTCGAACACCGGGGAGCTGTTTTTT.

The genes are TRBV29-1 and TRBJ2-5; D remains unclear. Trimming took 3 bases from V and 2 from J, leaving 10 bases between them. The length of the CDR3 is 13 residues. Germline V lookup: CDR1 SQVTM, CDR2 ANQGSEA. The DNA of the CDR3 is TGCAGCGTTGACTTTTCTACTCAAGAGACCCAGTACTTC. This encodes CSVDFSTQETQYF.

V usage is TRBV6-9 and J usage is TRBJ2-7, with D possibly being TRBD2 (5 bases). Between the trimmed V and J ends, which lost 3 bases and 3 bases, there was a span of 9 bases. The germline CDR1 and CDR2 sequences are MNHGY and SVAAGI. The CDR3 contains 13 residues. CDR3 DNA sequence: TGTGCCAGCAGTTACGGAGGAGACTACGAGCAGTACTTC. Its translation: CASSYGGDYEQYF.

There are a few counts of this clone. The CDR3 loop is CASSPRGAYGYTF. For the CDR3, the DNA is TGTGCCAGCAGCCCCCGGGGGGCCTATGGCTACACCTTC. V is TRBV27 and J is TRBJ1-2; D may be TRBD1 (6 bases). Trimming removed 6 bases from V and 4 bases from J, with 12 bases in between. Germline lookup yields CDR1 MNHEY and CDR2 SMNVEV (reference sequence). This CDR3 is 13 amino acids long.

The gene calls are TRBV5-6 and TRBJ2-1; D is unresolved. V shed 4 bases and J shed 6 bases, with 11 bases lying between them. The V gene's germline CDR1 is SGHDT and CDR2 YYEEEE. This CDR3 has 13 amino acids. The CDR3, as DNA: TGTGCCAGCAGCACAGATACCCTCAATGAGCAGTTCTTC. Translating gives CASSTDTLNEQFF.

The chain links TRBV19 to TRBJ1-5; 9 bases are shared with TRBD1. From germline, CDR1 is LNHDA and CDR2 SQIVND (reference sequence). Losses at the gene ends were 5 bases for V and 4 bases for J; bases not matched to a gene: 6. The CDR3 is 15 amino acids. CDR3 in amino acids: CASSDTGTGNQPQHF. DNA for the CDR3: TGTGCCAGTAGTGATACCGGGACAGGGAATCAGCCCCAGCATTTT.

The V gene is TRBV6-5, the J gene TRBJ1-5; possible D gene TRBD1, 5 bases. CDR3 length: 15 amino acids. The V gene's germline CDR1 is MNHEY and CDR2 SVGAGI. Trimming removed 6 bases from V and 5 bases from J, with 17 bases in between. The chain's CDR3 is CASRARAGSYQPQHF. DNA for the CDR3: TGTGCCAGCAGGGCGAGGGCAGGGAGTTATCAGCCCCAGCATTTT.

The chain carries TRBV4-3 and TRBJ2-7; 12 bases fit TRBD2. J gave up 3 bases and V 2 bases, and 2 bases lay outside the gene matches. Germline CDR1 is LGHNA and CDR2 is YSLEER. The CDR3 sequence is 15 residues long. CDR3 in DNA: TGCGCCAGCAGCCAAACGACTAGCGGGAGCTACGAGCAGTACTTC. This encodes CASSQTTSGSYEQYF.

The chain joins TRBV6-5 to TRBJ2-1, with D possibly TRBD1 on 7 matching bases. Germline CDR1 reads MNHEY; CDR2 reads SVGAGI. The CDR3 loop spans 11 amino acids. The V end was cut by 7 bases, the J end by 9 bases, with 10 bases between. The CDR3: CASIQGGEQFF. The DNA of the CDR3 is TGTGCCAGCATCCAGGGGGGTGAGCAGTTCTTC.

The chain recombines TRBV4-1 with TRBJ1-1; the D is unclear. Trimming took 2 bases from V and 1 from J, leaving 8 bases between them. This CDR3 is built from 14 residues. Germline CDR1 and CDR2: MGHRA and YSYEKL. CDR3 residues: CASSQPRKNTEAFF. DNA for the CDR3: TGCGCCAGCAGCCAACCCAGAAAGAACACTGAAGCTTTCTTT.

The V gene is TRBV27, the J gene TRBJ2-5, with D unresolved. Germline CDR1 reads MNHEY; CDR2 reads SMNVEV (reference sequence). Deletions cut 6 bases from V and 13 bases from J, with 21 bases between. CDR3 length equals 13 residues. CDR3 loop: CASRATTSPGPYF. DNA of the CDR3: TGTGCCAGCAGGGCTACAACTTCACCCGGCCCGTACTTC.

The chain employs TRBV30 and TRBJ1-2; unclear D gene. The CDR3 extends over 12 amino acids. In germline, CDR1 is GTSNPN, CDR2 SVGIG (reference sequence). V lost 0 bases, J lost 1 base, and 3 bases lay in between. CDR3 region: CAWSVNNYGYTF. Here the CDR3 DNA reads TGTGCCTGGAGTGTTAATAACTATGGCTACACCTTC. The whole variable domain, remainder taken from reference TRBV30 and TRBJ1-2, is SQTIHQWPATLVQPVGSPLSLECTVEGTSNPNLYWYRQAAGRGLQLLFYSVGIGQISSEVPQNLSASRPQDRQFILSSKKLLLSDSGFYLCAWSVNNYGYTFGSGTRLTVV.

CDR3 loop: CASSSGGTEAFF. In nucleotides, the CDR3 is TGTGCCAGCAGCTCAGGGGGCACTGAAGCTTTCTTT. The chain recombines TRBV7-6 with TRBJ1-1, with 7 nucleotides matching TRBD1. Germline CDR1 and CDR2: SGHVS and FNYEAQ. The CDR3 spans 12 residues. V lost 4 bases to trimming and J lost 4 bases; unmatched junction nucleotides: 0.

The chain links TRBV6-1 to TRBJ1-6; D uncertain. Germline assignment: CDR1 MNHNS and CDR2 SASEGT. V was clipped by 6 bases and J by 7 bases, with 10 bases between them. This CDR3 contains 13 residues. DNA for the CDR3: TGTGCCAGCAGAGGACGGGAGAATTCACCCCTCCACTTT. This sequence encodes CASRGRENSPLHF.